This T cell receptor beta chain is drawn from a study of blood T cells in healthy people across ages. Across the study: When template switching was applied, about one barcoded beta molecule was captured per two T cells. Whole-study results and caveats: Both higher diversity and more naive CD4+ cells marked long-lived donors when set against aged donors.

The CDR3 is 12 amino acids. Looked up from germline, CDR1 is MNHNY and CDR2 is SVGAGI (reference sequence). As to this clonotype: The target antigen is unknown.

Peripheral blood from each donor was collected in a volume of 8.5 to 10 milliliters. No fewer than 6 million PBMCs went into each sample. Using a J-beta primer mix together with a sample-barcoded 5' primer, a second PCR was run for about 6 to 11 cycles. One entry per CDR3 protein results from TCRdb running MiXCR on the 5' RACE reads. The repertoire has 1,100,000 or so distinct CDR3 sequences, more than 40% of them found once; the top ten carry 18%. The source of this sequence is a woman aged 55-70 years in good health. V and J are TRBV6-6 and TRBJ2-2; D gene uncertain. Sequencing used blood. This CDR3 is CAEQGGTGELFF. In DNA, the CDR3 is TGTGCGGAGCAAGGCGGCACCGGGGAGCTGTTTTTT.